This T cell receptor (beta chain) was documented in a study of cytomegalovirus exposure and HLA in healthy donors. Study-level background: Roughly 86 million unique TCRs from HLA-typed donors made up an early data release.

Donors consisted of healthy bone marrow donors. Donors had nominal health at sampling but likely had unrecorded immune exposures. PCR amplification relied on 60 Vbeta primers (plus 13 Jbeta primers). Assay: immunoSEQ multiplex PCR; the TCRdb copy retains only in-frame clones and omits some. The sample shows some 80,000 clones, about 79% of them seen only once. The CDR3 is 13 amino acids. Germline lookup yields CDR1 MDHEN and CDR2 SYDVKM. V was clipped by 6 bases and J by 0 bases, with 8 bases between them. The sequenced sample consisted of PBMCs. This receptor was identified in a man between 18 and 29 years old in good health and CMV-seropositive. V is TRBV28 and J is TRBJ1-1, with TRBD1 as a possible D gene (5 bases). The CDR3 sequence: CASRETVNTEAFF. Here the CDR3 DNA reads TGTGCCAGCAGGGAGACAGTGAACACTGAAGCTTTCTTT.